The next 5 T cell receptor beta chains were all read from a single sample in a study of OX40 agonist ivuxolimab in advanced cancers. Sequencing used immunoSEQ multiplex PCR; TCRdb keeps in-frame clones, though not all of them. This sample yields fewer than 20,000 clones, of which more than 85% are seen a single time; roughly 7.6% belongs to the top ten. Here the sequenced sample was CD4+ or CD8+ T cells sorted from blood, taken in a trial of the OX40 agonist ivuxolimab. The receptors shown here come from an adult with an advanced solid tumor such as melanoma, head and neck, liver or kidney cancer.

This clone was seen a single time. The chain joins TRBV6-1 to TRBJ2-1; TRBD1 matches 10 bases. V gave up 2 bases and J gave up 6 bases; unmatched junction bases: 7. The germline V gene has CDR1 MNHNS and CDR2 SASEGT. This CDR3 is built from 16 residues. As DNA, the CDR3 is TGTGCCAGCAGTGAATTGCGGGACAGGGGAGGCAATGAGCAGTTCTTC. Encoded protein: CASSELRDRGGNEQFF.

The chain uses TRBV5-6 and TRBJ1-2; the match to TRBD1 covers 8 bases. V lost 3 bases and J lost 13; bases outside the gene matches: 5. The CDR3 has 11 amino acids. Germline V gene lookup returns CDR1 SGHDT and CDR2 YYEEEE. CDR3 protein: CASSYGQGSTF. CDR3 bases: TGTGCCAGCAGCTATGGACAGGGTTCCACCTTC.

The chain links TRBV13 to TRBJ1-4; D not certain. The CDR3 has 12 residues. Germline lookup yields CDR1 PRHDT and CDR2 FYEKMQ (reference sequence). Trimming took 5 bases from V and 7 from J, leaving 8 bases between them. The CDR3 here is CASSRGGEKLFF. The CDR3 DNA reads TGTGCCAGCAGCCGAGGAGGTGAAAAACTGTTTTTT.

CDR3: CASGPLSGELFF. The CDR3 DNA reads TGTGCCAGCGGCCCGTTGTCCGGGGAGCTGTTTTTT. This sequence joins TRBV14 and TRBJ2-2; D unclear. The germline V gene encodes CDR1 SGHDN and CDR2 FVKESK. This CDR3 has 12 residues. The V end was cut by 8 bases, the J end by 6 bases, with 10 bases between.

The CDR3 loop reads CASSFSGTGGEQYF. The CDR3 DNA follows: TGCGCCAGCAGCTTTTCCGGGACAGGGGGCGAGCAGTACTTC. This rearrangement joins TRBV5-1 to TRBJ2-7, with 11 bases identical to TRBD1. This CDR3 region has 14 residues. V was clipped by 2 bases and J by 6 bases; unmatched bases: 4. Germline lookup yields CDR1 SGHRS and CDR2 YFSETQ.